The following is a T cell receptor (beta chain) sequence with its context. Authors' processing steps: Estimated nucleated cell counts came from reference gene primer amplification. Assay: immunoSEQ multiplex PCR; the TCRdb copy retains only in-frame clones and omits some. V, J and clone size are taken as reported in that table, and D and trimming were inferred from the DNA itself. The sample has roughly 140,000 clones; more than 70% are singletons. V was cut by 3 bases and J by 3 bases, with 11 bases left in between. The CDR3 sequence is 14 residues long. From germline, CDR1 is SGHVS and CDR2 FQNEAQ. The data belong to a study of blood T cell repertoires in COVID-19. Across the whole study: Sample material is recorded as cDNA or gDNA derived from T cells, B-cell-depleted T cells, or PBMCs.

The sequencing input was peripheral blood. The gene calls are TRBV7-8 and TRBJ1-1; D may be TRBD1 (6 bases). The sequence was obtained from a human donor in a cohort sampled during active COVID-19. Here the CDR3 reads CASSLFPGDTEAFF. CDR3 DNA: TGTGCCAGCAGCTTGTTTCCAGGGGACACTGAAGCTTTCTTT.